One and the same sample provided the 24 T cell receptor beta chains below, sequenced in a study of blood T cell repertoires in COVID-19 (TCRdb year 2020). The protocol used for the library was the immunoSEQ multiplex PCR assay. TCRdb re-hosts the immuneACCESS table, in-frame sequences only. Its copies lack some clones; in the studies checked, an unresolved V gene accounts for under half of them, and the cause for the rest is not known. This sample comprises 200,000 to 250,000 clones, roughly 86% of them detected only once. About 1.6% of the sample rests with the top ten. Sequencing input: peripheral blood. Receptors were obtained from a woman in her fifties or sixties who had recovered from COVID-19.

The chain joins TRBV2 to TRBJ2-7; 10 bases align to TRBD1. V trimming: 4 bases; J trimming: 3 bases; junction bases outside the gene matches: 6. This CDR3 is 15 amino acids long. Germline CDR1 is SNHLY and CDR2 is FYNNEI. The CDR3 spells CASSGTGGNYYEQYF. CDR3 DNA: TGTGCCAGCAGTGGGACAGGGGGTAATTACTACGAGCAGTACTTC.

The chain joins TRBV11-2 to TRBJ1-2; 8 nucleotides match TRBD1. The CDR3 contains 14 residues. V lost 5 bases to trimming and J lost 5 bases; unmatched junction nucleotides: 7. Per germline, CDR1 SGHAT and CDR2 FQNNGV. The CDR3 bases are TGTGCCAGCAGCCAAACAGGGGGTTGGTATGGCTACACCTTC. Encoded protein: CASSQTGGWYGYTF.

With regard to this clone: In the same sample, other DNA sequences code for this CDR3. The genes are TRBV5-6 and TRBJ2-3, with 12 bases that match TRBD2. V was pared by 3 bases and J by 2 bases, with 4 bases of the junction left unmatched. The V gene's germline CDR1 is SGHDT and CDR2 YYEEEE. The CDR3 loop spans 16 amino acids. CDR3 bases: TGTGCCAGCAGCTACCGACTAGCGGGGGTCACAGATACGCAGTATTTT. Translated: CASSYRLAGVTDTQYF. The variable domain in full, completed from reference TRBV5-6 and TRBJ2-3, reads DAGVTQSPTHLIKTRGQQVTLRCSPKSGHDTVSWYQQALGQGPQFIFQYYEEEERQRGNFPDRFSGHQFPNYSSELNVNALLLGDSALYLCASSYRLAGVTDTQYFGPGTRLTVL.

The V and J genes are TRBV7-2 and TRBJ2-2, with D possibly being TRBD1 (5 bases). This CDR3 has 15 residues. Deletions cut 1 base from V and 6 bases from J, with 12 bases between. In germline, CDR1 is SGHTA, CDR2 FQGNSA. CDR3 nucleotides: TGTGCCAGCAGCTTAGGGGGCTACTCTTCCGGGGAGCTGTTTTTT. This sequence encodes CASSLGGYSSGELFF.

CDR3 residues: CASSQGTGDTYEQYF. CDR3 in DNA: TGCGCCAGCAGCCAAGGGACAGGGGACACCTACGAGCAGTACTTC. J is TRBJ2-7 and V is TRBV4-1; 9 bases are shared with TRBD1. Germline V gene sequence: CDR1 MGHRA, CDR2 YSYEKL. V lost 1 base to trimming and J lost 2 bases; unmatched junction nucleotides: 3. There are 15 residues in the CDR3.

The V gene is TRBV6-6, the J gene TRBJ1-6; no firm D call. Germline V gene lookup returns CDR1 MNHNY and CDR2 SVGAGI (reference sequence). This CDR3 region has 13 residues. Trimming pared 5 bases from V and 8 bases from J, leaving 10 bases between. CDR3 DNA: TGTGCCAGCAGTCTTGAACAACATTCACCCCTCCACTTT. Encoded protein: CASSLEQHSPLHF.

The chain joins TRBV2 to TRBJ1-4; D is perhaps TRBD1 (6 bases). Trimming left V 5 bases short and J 7 bases short, with 17 bases between. The CDR3 covers 15 residues. CDR1 SNHLY and CDR2 FYNNEI come from the germline V gene. The CDR3 is CASSQGQGMSEKLFF. DNA for the CDR3: TGTGCCAGCAGTCAAGGTCAGGGGATGAGTGAAAAACTGTTTTTT.

This clone was seen only once. The chain links TRBV5-1 to TRBJ1-1; TRBD1 might be the D (6 bases). V lost 4 bases and J 1 base, leaving 8 bases between the germline ends. Germline assignment: CDR1 SGHRS and CDR2 YFSETQ. The CDR3 extends over 13 amino acids. The CDR3 loop reads CASSGGQNTEAFF. DNA for the CDR3: TGCGCCAGCAGCGGGGGACAGAACACTGAAGCTTTCTTT.

The chain joins TRBV7-2 to TRBJ2-5, with TRBD2 matching over 10 bases. The CDR3 totals 15 residues. J lost 5 bases, V lost 4 bases, and 7 bases had no gene match. The germline gives CDR1 SGHTA, CDR2 FQGNSA. The CDR3 sequence is CASSSPAGGWETQYF. The CDR3 nucleotides are TGTGCCAGCAGCTCGCCAGCGGGGGGGTGGGAGACCCAGTACTTC.

This chain connects TRBV27 to TRBJ1-6; D gene uncertain. There are 13 residues in the CDR3. Per the germline V gene, CDR1 is MNHEY and CDR2 is SMNVEV (reference sequence). The V end lost 3 bases, the J end lost 10 bases, and 10 bases lay between the germline ends. The chain's CDR3 is CASSLMRESPLHF. CDR3 DNA: TGTGCCAGCAGTTTGATGAGGGAATCACCCCTCCACTTT.

The rearrangement uses TRBV7-9 and TRBJ1-3; TRBD1 might be the D (5 bases). This CDR3 is built from 15 residues. CDR1 is SEHNR, CDR2 FQNEAQ, per germline (reference sequence). V dropped 5 bases and J dropped 1 base, with 12 bases sitting between them. CDR3 region: CASSRGGISGNTIYF. CDR3 in DNA: TGTGCCAGCAGCCGCGGGGGAATTTCTGGAAACACCATATATTTT.

This rearrangement joins TRBV6-1 to TRBJ2-7; possible D gene TRBD1, 6 bases. The CDR3 runs 16 residues. Germline lookup yields CDR1 MNHNS and CDR2 SASEGT. V was cut by 0 bases and J by 6 bases, with 18 bases left in between. CDR3 coding DNA: TGTGCCAGCAGTGAAGCTCAGGGGTTCGGATGGGGCGAGCAGTACTTC. Encoded protein: CASSEAQGFGWGEQYF.

This sequence joins TRBV6-6 and TRBJ2-5; 10 positions match TRBD2. V lost 8 bases, J lost 2 bases, and 5 bases stayed unmatched. The CDR3 loop spans 14 amino acids. Germline lookup yields CDR1 MNHNY and CDR2 SVGAGI (reference sequence). CDR3: CASRLAGFQETQYF. The CDR3 DNA reads TGTGCCAGCCGACTAGCGGGTTTTCAAGAGACCCAGTACTTC.

Comment on this clone: The identical CDR3 is also encoded by other nucleotide sequences in the sample. The V and J genes are TRBV6-5 and TRBJ1-4; maybe TRBD1 (6 bases). From germline, CDR1 is MNHEY and CDR2 SVGAGI. The V and J ends lost 2 bases and 5 bases respectively, with 9 bases between them. This CDR3 has 14 residues. The CDR3: CASSYGTRNEKLFF. CDR3 coding DNA: TGTGCCAGCAGTTACGGGACAAGGAATGAAAAACTGTTTTTT.

This clone was counted a few times. The chain employs TRBV3-1 (or the pseudogene TRBV3-2) and TRBJ2-1; 9 nucleotides match TRBD2. Germline CDR1 and CDR2: LGHDT and YNNKEL (reference sequence). V dropped 4 bases and J dropped 15; count of bases not matched to a gene: 16. This CDR3 spans 15 amino acids. The CDR3, as DNA: TGTGCCAGCAGCCCTAAGCCGCGCGGGGGGGCAGCGGGGTTCTTC. This translates into CASSPKPRGGAAGFF.

This clone was found a few times. V gene TRBV18 combines with J gene TRBJ2-4, with 11 bases lining up with TRBD1. The germline gives CDR1 KGHSH, CDR2 LQKENI. The junction had 13 bases not matched to a gene; V was cut back by 3 bases and J by 3 bases. This CDR3 has 19 residues. The CDR3 protein is CASSPPRTGGRADKNIQYF. The CDR3 DNA reads as TGTGCCAGCTCACCCCCCAGGACAGGGGGCCGGGCAGACAAAAACATTCAGTACTTC.

The chain links TRBV6-2 or TRBV6-3 to TRBJ2-5; 15 bases agree with TRBD2. This CDR3 contains 15 residues. CDR1 is MNHEY, CDR2 SVGEGT, per germline. J gave up 8 bases and V 4 bases, and 5 bases lay outside the gene matches. CDR3 nucleotides: TGTGCCAGCAGTTGGGGACTAGCGGGGGGTATAACCCAGTACTTC. This translates into CASSWGLAGGITQYF.

V usage is TRBV6-5 and J usage is TRBJ1-1, with TRBD1 identical over 7 bases. After removal of 7 bases from V and 4 bases from J, the junction contained 6 bases not matched to a gene. Looked up from germline, CDR1 is MNHEY and CDR2 is SVGAGI. The CDR3 extends over 13 amino acids. The CDR3 here is CASKEGALTEAFF. CDR3 bases: TGTGCCAGCAAAGAGGGGGCGCTCACTGAAGCTTTCTTT.

V and J are TRBV28 and TRBJ1-5; D uncertain. CDR1 and CDR2 from the germline V gene are MDHEN and SYDVKM. The CDR3 length is 15 residues. Trimming took off 8 bases at V and 3 bases at J, with 17 bases between the two ends. CDR3 sequence reads: CASGPRRGFNQPQHF. CDR3 nucleotide sequence: TGTGCCAGCGGGCCCAGACGGGGTTTCAATCAGCCCCAGCATTTT. Filled out from reference TRBV28 and TRBJ1-5, the complete variable domain reads DVKVTQSSRYLVKRTGEKVFLECVQDMDHENMFWYRQDPGLGLRLIYFSYDVKMKEKGDIPEGYSVSREKKERFSLILESASTNQTSMYLCASGPRRGFNQPQHFGDGTRLSIL.

V usage is TRBV18 and J usage is TRBJ1-2; TRBD1 might be the D (6 bases). Germline CDR1 is KGHSH and CDR2 is LQKENI. CDR3 length equals 19 residues. V was clipped by 3 bases and J by 1 base, with 24 bases between them. CDR3 in amino acids: CASSPRADGVSGDNYGYTF. In DNA form, the CDR3 reads TGTGCCAGCTCACCCCGAGCGGACGGCGTGTCAGGGGATAACTATGGCTACACCTTC.

The chain couples TRBV5-6 to TRBJ1-1; 9 bases map to TRBD1. J gave up 0 bases and V 4 bases, and 1 base lay outside the gene matches. CDR1 is SGHDT and CDR2 is YYEEEE in the germline V gene. This CDR3 region has 14 residues. The CDR3 nucleotides read TGTGCCAGCAGCAGGGACAGGGTGAACACTGAAGCTTTCTTT. Its protein product is CASSRDRVNTEAFF.

This clone appeared a few times. Other DNA sequences in the same sample also yield this CDR3. The J gene is TRBJ1-5, the V gene TRBV19; TRBD1 aligns across 10 bases. CDR3 length: 15 residues. V lost 6 bases, J lost 2 bases, and 4 bases stayed unmatched. Looked up from germline, CDR1 is LNHDA and CDR2 is SQIVND (reference sequence). The CDR3 sequence: CASSTGTGGNQPQHF. CDR3 DNA: TGTGCCAGTAGCACGGGGACAGGGGGCAATCAGCCCCAGCATTTT.

The rearrangement links TRBV28 to TRBJ2-7, with 10 bases aligning to TRBD1. The CDR3 has 15 residues. The V gene's germline CDR1 is MDHEN and CDR2 SYDVKM. The ends lost 4 bases at V and 5 bases at J; junction bases unmatched: 8. Here the CDR3 reads CASSSLSGTGDEQYF. The DNA of the CDR3 is TGTGCCAGCAGTTCCCTATCCGGGACAGGGGACGAGCAGTACTTC.

The chain couples TRBV9 to TRBJ2-5; D possibly corresponds to TRBD2 (6 bases). V lost 1 base to trimming and J lost 5 bases, with 21 bases between them. From germline, CDR1 is SGDLS and CDR2 YYNGEE. The CDR3 sequence is 17 residues long. In DNA form, the CDR3 reads TGTGCCAGCAGCGTAAATGAGGGAGGCTCCACGGGGGAGACCCAGTACTTC. Protein sequence: CASSVNEGGSTGETQYF. The full variable domain, in which reference TRBV9 and TRBJ2-5 provide the parts outside the CDR3, is DSGVTQTPKHLITATGQRVTLRCSPRSGDLSVYWYQQSLDQGLQFLIQYYNGEERAKGNILERFSAQQFPDLHSELNLSSLELGDSALYFCASSVNEGGSTGETQYFGPGTRLLVL.